What follows is one T cell receptor (beta chain) and its context. The antigen is unknown. Deep-level assay runs were performed. Several immunoSEQ 96-well plates shared each subset's DNA, each plate a replicate. Clones were sequenced by immunoSEQ multiplex PCR, and TCRdb holds only the in-frame ones, with some missing. The sample has 1 million to 1.2 million clones; about 80% are singletons. The sample comes from a study of shared clonotypes between healthy human individuals. The CDR3 runs 15 residues. With 4 bases removed from V and 6 bases from J, the gap between germline ends came to 18 bases. Germline V gene data show CDR1 as MNHEY and CDR2 as SMNVEV (reference sequence). General study points: Sharing across four donors was seen in roughly 5% of naive CD4 clonotypes. Sorted-subset sequencing was shown by rarefaction to be incomplete despite large depth.

The rearrangement joins TRBV27 to TRBJ1-2; weak D call: TRBD1 (5 bases). The sample comprised memory CD4+ T cells from PBMCs. Subset given: CD45RA-negative fraction. This receptor was obtained from a man aged 18 to 30 in good health. Some clones in this sample may be carry-over from other donors' samples. The CDR3 DNA reads TGTGCCAGCAGTTCCTTATTATCACCCAGGGATGGCTACACCTTC. Translated, it gives CASSSLLSPRDGYTF.